This entry concerns a single T cell receptor (beta chain). The record originates from a study of shared clonotypes between healthy human individuals. Study in general: The donors, two women and three men, were aged 18 to 49.

The data were produced by immunoSEQ multiplex PCR, yet TCRdb's version contains in-frame clones alone and is incomplete. The sample shows more than 400,000 clones, 90% to 96% of them seen only once. Sequences were obtained from naive CD4+ T cells sorted from blood. As for subset: CD45RA+ positively selected. The source is a woman in her twenties or thirties in good health.

The CDR3 nucleotides read TGTGCCAGCAGCTCAAGGACACAAAACTCTGGAAACACCATATATTTT. Protein sequence: CASSSRTQNSGNTIYF. The rearrangement links TRBV14 to TRBJ1-3; TRBD1 is a possible D gene (5 bases). Germline V gives CDR1 SGHDN, CDR2 FVKESK. The CDR3 length is 16 residues. Trimming took 5 bases from V and 0 from J, leaving 14 bases between them.